The rows below give T cell receptor beta chains drawn from one sample of a study of shared clonotypes between healthy human individuals. TCRdb's table, derived via immunoSEQ multiplex PCR, lists solely in-frame clones and lacks some. Of more than 900,000 clones in the sample, 75% to 80% were seen once. The sequencing sample was made of memory CD4+ T cells from PBMCs. The receptors originated from a man aged 18 to 30 in good health. Some clones in this sample may be carry-over from other donors' samples. Both conserved end residues are part of each CDR3. Each record gives: V gene, clone size, CDR3 protein. Only part of the rows carry a size: once, few, many, or a class if the clone is expanded.

V gene: TRBV11-3; clone size: once; CDR3 protein: CASSSGQGRDTQYF
V gene: TRBV10-3; clone size: .; CDR3 protein: CAIKGMVGADEQFF
V gene: TRBV7-9; clone size: .; CDR3 protein: CASSFGLLSTDTQYF
V gene: TRBV15; clone size: .; CDR3 protein: CATSRISGRSTDTQYF
V gene: TRBV6-5; clone size: .; CDR3 protein: CASSYGTSGIEQYF
V gene: TRBV30; clone size: many; CDR3 protein: CAWSVQGGTGELFF
V gene: TRBV9; clone size: .; CDR3 protein: CASSAGPSGDLYEQYF
V gene: TRBV27; clone size: .; CDR3 protein: CASSLSGLSYEQYF
V gene: TRBV7-2; clone size: few; CDR3 protein: CASSATNYGYTF
V gene: TRBV29-1; clone size: .; CDR3 protein: CSVAQAGAAGYTF
V gene: TRBV28; clone size: .; CDR3 protein: CASTSREYTEAFF
V gene: TRBV29-1; clone size: .; CDR3 protein: CSGVSRPAETQYF
V gene: TRBV5-4; clone size: .; CDR3 protein: CASSPNSQETQYF
V gene: TRBV5-1; clone size: .; CDR3 protein: CASSYETSGSGTGELFF
V gene: TRBV29-1; clone size: once; CDR3 protein: CSVQGFSGYTF
V gene: TRBV4-3; clone size: .; CDR3 protein: CASSQVLAYNEQFF
V gene: TRBV28; clone size: .; CDR3 protein: CASSTVPTYEQYF
V gene: TRBV4-2; clone size: few; CDR3 protein: CASSQNRRHTEAFF
V gene: TRBV5-6; clone size: .; CDR3 protein: CASSLEASASASYEQYF
V gene: TRBV30; clone size: .; CDR3 protein: CAWSVTDTQYF
V gene: TRBV5-4; clone size: once; CDR3 protein: CASSFGGVSTEAFF
V gene: TRBV5-1; clone size: .; CDR3 protein: CASSWGPAGNSGNTIYF
V gene: TRBV6-1; clone size: .; CDR3 protein: CASSGGLFDEQYF
V gene: TRBV5-1; clone size: .; CDR3 protein: CASSLGGQYSYGYTF
V gene: TRBV28; clone size: few; CDR3 protein: CASIPMRGVVTEAFF
V gene: TRBV5-1; clone size: .; CDR3 protein: CASSDNAGYEQFF
V gene: TRBV11-1; clone size: .; CDR3 protein: CASSRDRFYGYTF
V gene: TRBV5-4; clone size: .; CDR3 protein: CASSPDRLNTGELFF
V gene: TRBV4-3; clone size: .; CDR3 protein: CASSPRQGAAGGYTF
V gene: TRBV5-1; clone size: .; CDR3 protein: CASSLEAAGGYNEQFF
V gene: TRBV5-4; clone size: .; CDR3 protein: CASSDGATNEKLFF
V gene: TRBV27; clone size: once; CDR3 protein: CASSDSTDTQYF
V gene: TRBV5-1; clone size: .; CDR3 protein: CASSPTLGTGYEQYF
V gene: TRBV5-1; clone size: .; CDR3 protein: CASSPAVGGETQYF
V gene: TRBV7-3; clone size: .; CDR3 protein: CASSLNPGGNEQFF
V gene: TRBV6-6; clone size: .; CDR3 protein: CASSTERAPYNEQFF
V gene: TRBV7-9; clone size: .; CDR3 protein: CASSFQENTEAFF
V gene: TRBV7-2; clone size: .; CDR3 protein: CASSLRGTAGAFF
V gene: TRBV21-1; clone size: .; CDR3 protein: CASSSRAPGEETNTEAFF
V gene: TRBV7-9; clone size: .; CDR3 protein: CASSSSPGRLRDTQYF
V gene: TRBV11-2; clone size: .; CDR3 protein: CASSLVRAGQPQHF
V gene: TRBV10-2; clone size: .; CDR3 protein: CASSEMGTEAFF
V gene: TRBV6-5; clone size: .; CDR3 protein: CASSGTGGDYGYTF
V gene: TRBV5-6; clone size: .; CDR3 protein: CASSLGAYASGANVLTF
V gene: TRBV7-3; clone size: few; CDR3 protein: CASSLSLNTEAFF
V gene: TRBV9; clone size: many; CDR3 protein: CASSVQDSPGNTIYF
V gene: TRBV7-8; clone size: .; CDR3 protein: CASSWTAIPSPPGEQFF
V gene: TRBV7-2; clone size: .; CDR3 protein: CASSLGLGDTEAFF
V gene: TRBV4-3; clone size: .; CDR3 protein: CASSQERGGYEQYF
V gene: TRBV2; clone size: .; CDR3 protein: CASRVQGARTNEKLFF
V gene: TRBV6-1; clone size: .; CDR3 protein: CASSPRRGASYEQYF